This TCR beta chain was found in a study of response to subunit inactivated influenza vaccine listed by TCRdb under 2018. For the study in its entirety: To follow how T cells responded to a trivalent subunit inactivated influenza vaccine, the researchers relied on deep quantitative profiling of the T cell receptor repertoire.

Findings and caveats that apply to the study as a whole: According to the authors, only a limited number of new T cells may be recruited by each seasonal influenza vaccination.

The CDR3 covers 17 residues, taking in both the cysteine and the phenylalanine. The CDR3 DNA has 51 bases and is translated from base 1. CDR1 and CDR2, per the germline V gene (reference sequence), are LNHDA and SQIVND. V gives up 3 bases and J gives up 4 bases, and the segment between their germline ends measures 19 bases. On this clonotype: Which antigen it targets is not known. Base qualities are not recorded, but no much larger clone differs from it by a single base.

Libraries came from RT-PCR. The instrument was an Illumina HiSeq 2500. In TCRdb, the public reads were trimmed at Q25 with fastp and aligned with MiXCR, with productive beta chains retained. Here each entry gathers all rows of one CDR3 protein and keeps the most common genes and DNA. The sample table contains hundreds of thousands of distinct CDR3 sequences; only one count was recorded for 15% to 18% of them. 11% of the sample lies in the top ten. The receptor comes from a man aged 45-65 years who received an inactivated influenza vaccine. Donor details come from another sample of the same person, matched by shared clones. This receptor chain uses TRBV19 and TRBJ2-1; the D call could be TRBD1 or TRBD2, with each sharing 7 bases. Sequencing used PBMCs from blood, obtained 11 to 12 days after vaccination. CDR3 sequence: CASSMRGGQSGYNEQFF. The nucleotide sequence reads as follows: TGTGCCAGTAGTATGAGGGGGGGACAGTCTGGTTACAATGAGCAGTTCTTC.